This T cell receptor (beta chain) was profiled in a study of blood T cell repertoires in COVID-19. In the study overall: Spain, Italy and the United States supplied samples that represented acute and convalescent COVID-19. The cDNA or gDNA used as material had been derived from T cells, B-cell-depleted T cells, or PBMCs.

Authors' processing steps: Cell counts per sample came from amplifying reference gene primers. The data were produced by immunoSEQ multiplex PCR, yet TCRdb's version contains in-frame clones alone and is incomplete. The V and J calls and clone size are taken from that table; D and trimming were inferred from the DNA. The table records about 360,000 clones, around nine tenths of them present only once. The trim removed 4 bases at V and 4 bases at J, leaving 10 bases unmatched. The germline gives CDR1 MNHEY, CDR2 SVGAGI. The CDR3 is 15 residues long. This receptor was taken from a human donor in a cohort sampled during active COVID-19. V usage is TRBV6-5 and J usage is TRBJ2-7; 7 bases are shared with TRBD1. Sequencing was done on a sample of peripheral blood. CDR3 residues: CASSSDRWGNYEQYF. CDR3 in DNA: TGTGCCAGCAGTTCGGACAGGTGGGGGAATTACGAGCAGTACTTC.